This T cell receptor (beta chain) was documented in a study of T cells in Graves' hyperthyroidism and ophthalmopathy. Many counts were recorded for this clonotype. Researchers amplified the TCR beta CDR3 regions from RNA transcripts. First-round RT-PCR targeting the TCR CDR3 was performed with the HTBI primer set. TCRdb redid the calling of the multiplex PCR reads with MiXCR, one entry per CDR3 protein. The data hold about 96,000 distinct CDR3 sequences, with roughly 49% observed a single time. The CDR3 extends over 16 amino acids. Trimming cost V 6 bases and J 6 bases; bases outside gene matches: 14. CDR1 and CDR2 from the germline V gene are SGHTA and FQGNSA. The hyperthyroidism was newly diagnosed and had lasted under 2 months; the patients were aged 18 to 65. Diagnoses used clinical symptoms, serum thyroxine and TRAb, thyroid ultrasound and orbital computed tomography.

The receptor's source is a woman between 40 and 50 years old with Graves' hyperthyroidism. Sequenced sample: blood. The chain uses TRBV7-2 and TRBJ2-7; 10 bases map to TRBD2. CDR3 loop: CASSFIAGGRGGEQYF. CDR3 DNA: TGTGCCAGCAGTTTCATAGCGGGAGGAAGGGGCGGCGAGCAGTACTTC.